The 13 T cell receptor beta chains below were found in one sample sequenced in a study of CD8+ T cells in alopecia areata. In each case, RNA was isolated and then reverse transcribed into cDNA as the sequencing template. The assay was immunoSEQ multiplex PCR, and TCRdb's table has in-frame clones only and misses some. The data show roughly 170,000 clones, 59% seen once. This specimen was CD4+ T cells sorted from blood, taken at week 0. Every receptor here comes from a human donor with alopecia areata.

The chain links TRBV6-5 to TRBJ1-2; 7 bases agree with TRBD1. CDR3 length: 15 amino acids. The ends lost 4 bases at V and 7 bases at J; junction bases unmatched: 12. In germline, CDR1 is MNHEY, CDR2 SVGAGI. The chain's CDR3 is CASSSPGTASSGYTF. The DNA for the CDR3 is TGTGCCAGCAGTTCCCCGGGGACAGCATCAAGTGGCTACACCTTC.

This clone was recorded a few times. V and J are TRBV28 and TRBJ2-3; 10 bases align to TRBD2. CDR1 is MDHEN, CDR2 SYDVKM, per germline. CDR3 length: 14 amino acids. V was pared by 8 bases and J by 2 bases, with 4 bases of the junction left unmatched. In nucleotides, the CDR3 is TGTGCCAGCCGAGCGGGGGGGCCCACAGATACGCAGTATTTT. Translated, it gives CASRAGGPTDTQYF.

The chain has TRBV2 and TRBJ2-1; 11 bases agree with TRBD1. This CDR3 comprises 15 residues. Germline V gene sequence: CDR1 SNHLY, CDR2 FYNNEI. J was trimmed by 8 bases and V by 0 bases; bases with no gene match: 3. This CDR3 is CASSEAGQGVDEQFF. CDR3 coding DNA: TGTGCCAGCAGTGAAGCGGGACAGGGGGTCGATGAGCAGTTCTTC.

A few counts support this clone. The chain combines TRBV4-1 with TRBJ1-2; unclear D gene. Trimming pared 3 bases from V and 7 bases from J, leaving 9 bases between. The CDR3 is made up of 12 amino acids. CDR1 is MGHRA, CDR2 YSYEKL, per germline. The CDR3 region has the DNA TGCGCCAGCAGCCACGGGAGTAGTGGCTACACCTTC. Protein sequence: CASSHGSSGYTF.

The CDR3 sequence is CAWTFRGIAGELFF. The CDR3 bases are TGTGCCTGGACCTTTAGGGGGATTGCCGGGGAGCTGTTTTTT. V gene TRBV30 combines with J gene TRBJ2-2; D possibly corresponds to TRBD1 (6 bases). V gave up 4 bases and J gave up 6 bases, with 15 bases separating them. This CDR3 has 14 residues. Germline-derived CDR1 and CDR2 are GTSNPN and SVGIG (reference sequence).

The V gene is TRBV7-9, the J gene TRBJ2-5; D gene ambiguous. The ends were cut back, 1 base at V and 5 bases at J, with 11 bases in the middle. Germline V lookup: CDR1 SEHNR, CDR2 FQNEAQ (reference sequence). CDR3 size: 14 residues. The CDR3 region has the DNA TGTGCCAGCAGCTTAGTGCGCGATATTGAGACCCAGTACTTC. Encoded protein: CASSLVRDIETQYF.

The chain carries TRBV5-1 and TRBJ2-3; D is unclear. The CDR3 loop spans 12 amino acids. V was cut by 1 base and J by 6 bases, with 6 bases left in between. The V gene's germline CDR1 is SGHRS and CDR2 YFSETQ. The CDR3 DNA follows: TGCGCCAGCAGCTTGAGGCAGGATACGCAGTATTTT. This codes for CASSLRQDTQYF.

In DNA form, the CDR3 reads TGCGCCAGCAGCTTGGGACAGGGGAAGGGCGAGCAGTACTTC. Translating it yields CASSLGQGKGEQYF. The chain employs TRBV5-1 and TRBJ2-7; 8 bases line up with TRBD1. V gave up 0 bases and J gave up 6 bases; unmatched junction bases: 5. This CDR3 has 14 residues. The germline gives CDR1 SGHRS, CDR2 YFSETQ. The full variable domain, rest sourced from reference TRBV5-1 and TRBJ2-7, is KAGVTQTPRYLIKTRGQQVTLSCSPISGHRSVSWYQQTPGQGLQFLFEYFSETQRNKGNFPGRFSGRQFSNSRSEMNVSTLELGDSALYLCASSLGQGKGEQYFGPGTRLTVT.

The V call is TRBV5-6, the J call TRBJ2-7, with D possibly matching TRBD2 (5 bases). Trimming removed 3 bases at V and 9 bases at J, with 19 bases between. Germline V gene data show CDR1 as SGHDT and CDR2 as YYEEEE. CDR3 size: 14 residues. CDR3 sequence (DNA): TGTGCCAGCAGCTCCCTCCCTACGAACGCGGGGCAGTACTTC. Residues: CASSSLPTNAGQYF.

This clone was observed a few times. In nucleotides, the CDR3 is TGTGCCAGCAGCCGTGTTCAGGGCACTGAAGCTTTCTTT. This gives the protein CASSRVQGTEAFF. The V gene is TRBV11-1, the J gene TRBJ1-1; TRBD1 might be the D (5 bases). V dropped 5 bases and J dropped 4 bases, with 11 bases sitting between them. Germline V gives CDR1 SGHAT, CDR2 FQDESV (reference sequence). The CDR3 length is 13 residues.

The J gene is TRBJ1-1, the V gene TRBV4-1; possibly TRBD1 for D (5 bases). This CDR3 spans 12 amino acids. Per the germline V gene, CDR1 is MGHRA and CDR2 is YSYEKL. Trimming took off 3 bases at V and 7 bases at J, with 9 bases between the two ends. CDR3 nucleotides: TGCGCCAGCAGCCAGGTAGACAGTGAAGCTTTCTTT. As protein: CASSQVDSEAFF.

The V gene is TRBV6-5, the J gene TRBJ1-4, with TRBD1 identical over 8 bases. CDR1 MNHEY and CDR2 SVGAGI come from the germline V gene. Trimming at V came to 5 bases and at J to 13 bases, leaving 6 bases not matched to a gene. This CDR3 comprises 12 residues. The CDR3 loop reads CASSRQGRRLFF. The CDR3 nucleotides are TGTGCCAGCAGTCGACAGGGGCGAAGACTGTTTTTT.

The V and J genes are TRBV5-1 and TRBJ1-6; 8 nucleotides line up with TRBD1. CDR3 length: 12 residues. V shed 8 bases and J 8 bases; nucleotides not matched to a gene: 3. From germline, CDR1 is SGHRS and CDR2 YFSETQ. The CDR3 reads CASGTGDSPLHF. The CDR3 DNA follows: TGCGCCAGTGGGACAGGAGATTCACCCCTCCACTTT.